The 9 T cell receptor beta chains given below trace back to one sample, sequenced in a study of technical replicates of blood from four donors (dated by TCRdb to about 2017). Library method: the immunoSEQ multiplex PCR assay. TCRdb took this table from immuneACCESS and kept in-frame rearrangements with V and J called. Such tables lack part of the clones; where checked against another copy, unresolved V genes explain under half of the gap, and the rest is unexplained. For this sample the table gives more than 90,000 clones, of which about 95% were detected only once. Roughly 0.3% of the sample rests with the top ten. Sequenced input: T cells isolated from PBMCs. Receptors originate from a human donor in good health.

The genes are TRBV6-5 and TRBJ2-5; the match to TRBD1 covers 8 bases. The J call may be wrong; the DNA end is better matched by TRBJ2-7. This CDR3 is built from 16 residues. Per germline, CDR1 MNHEY and CDR2 SVGAGI. Here the CDR3 DNA reads TGTGCCAGCAGTTACACCAGGACAGGGTTCGCCTACGAGCAGTACTTC. It codes for CASSYTRTGFAYEQYF.

This chain links TRBV11-2 with TRBJ2-1; D is ambiguous. This CDR3 has 16 amino acids. CDR1 and CDR2 (germline): SGHAT, FQNNGV. Trimming removed 1 base at V and 0 bases at J, with 10 bases between. CDR3: CASSLVSSGSYNEQFF. Here the CDR3 DNA reads TGTGCCAGCAGCTTAGTGTCGTCGGGCTCCTACAATGAGCAGTTCTTC.

This clone was recorded only once. This chain joins TRBV5-1 and TRBJ2-1, with 9 bases lining up with TRBD2. J lost 6 bases, V lost 6 bases, and 10 bases had no gene match. The CDR3 loop spans 15 amino acids. Per germline, CDR1 SGHRS and CDR2 YFSETQ. CDR3 DNA: TGCGCCAGCAAAACTAGCGGGCCGCTCATCAATGAGCAGTTCTTC. It encodes CASKTSGPLINEQFF.

In DNA, the CDR3 is TGTGCCAGCAGAGGGACAGCCTTCTATGGCTACACCTTC. The encoded protein is CASRGTAFYGYTF. The rearrangement uses TRBV6-1 and TRBJ1-2, with 7 nucleotides matching TRBD1. Trimming at V came to 6 bases and at J to 4 bases, leaving 5 bases not matched to a gene. This CDR3 has 13 residues. The V gene's germline CDR1 is MNHNS and CDR2 SASEGT.

This chain uses TRBV11-3 with TRBJ2-7; unclear D gene. CDR1 and CDR2 from the germline V gene are SGHNT and YENEEA. The CDR3 contains 13 residues. V lost 1 base, J lost 1 base, and 5 bases lay in between. DNA for the CDR3: TGTGCCAGCAGCTTAGTCGTATCCTACGAGCAGTACTTC. It yields the protein CASSLVVSYEQYF.

This clone was recorded only once. This rearrangement joins TRBV27 to TRBJ2-5; 10 bases are shared with TRBD2. V trimming: 6 bases; J trimming: 4 bases; junction bases outside the gene matches: 8. The CDR3 has 15 amino acids. Germline V CDR1 and CDR2: MNHEY, SMNVEV (reference sequence). CDR3 sequence reads: CASSQRLAGAETQYF. CDR3 DNA sequence: TGTGCCAGCAGCCAACGCCTAGCGGGAGCAGAGACCCAGTACTTC.

The chain has TRBV28 and TRBJ1-2; D gene unclear. Germline-derived CDR1 and CDR2 are MDHEN and SYDVKM. This CDR3 contains 12 residues. Trimming took off 4 bases at V and 1 base at J, with 4 bases between the two ends. For the CDR3, the DNA is TGTGCCAGCAGTTCCATTAACTATGGCTACACCTTC. This translates into CASSSINYGYTF.

The V gene is TRBV13, the J gene TRBJ2-2; D gene uncertain. Per germline, CDR1 PRHDT and CDR2 FYEKMQ (reference sequence). V was clipped by 3 bases and J by 6 bases, with 14 bases between them. This CDR3 is 15 amino acids long. The CDR3 sequence is CASSFLRGVPGELFF. The CDR3 DNA sequence: TGTGCCAGCAGCTTCTTGCGCGGAGTGCCCGGGGAGCTGTTTTTT.

The chain couples TRBV7-6 to TRBJ2-7; D not resolved. The ends were cut back, 5 bases at V and 2 bases at J, with 10 bases in the middle. The germline V gene encodes CDR1 SGHVS and CDR2 FNYEAQ. This CDR3 contains 13 residues. CDR3: CASSPTSAYEQYF. DNA for the CDR3: TGTGCCAGCAGCCCAACTTCTGCCTACGAGCAGTACTTC. Full variable domain (missing parts from reference TRBV7-6 and TRBJ2-7): GAGVSQSPRYKVTKRGQDVALRCDPISGHVSLYWYRQALGQGPEFLTYFNYEAQQDKSGLPNDRFSAERPEGSISTLTIQRTEQRDSAMYRCASSPTSAYEQYFGPGTRLTVT.